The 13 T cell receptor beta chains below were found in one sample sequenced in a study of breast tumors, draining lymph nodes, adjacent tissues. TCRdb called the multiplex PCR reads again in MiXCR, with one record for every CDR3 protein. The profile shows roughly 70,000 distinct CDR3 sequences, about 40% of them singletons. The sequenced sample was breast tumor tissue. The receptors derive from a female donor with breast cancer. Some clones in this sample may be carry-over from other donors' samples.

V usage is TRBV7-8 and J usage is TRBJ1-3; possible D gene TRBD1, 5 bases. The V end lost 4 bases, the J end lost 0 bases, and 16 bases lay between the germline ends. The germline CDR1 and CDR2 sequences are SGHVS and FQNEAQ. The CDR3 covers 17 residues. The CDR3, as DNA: TGTGCCAGCAGCTCTACCCCAGGGAGAGGCTCTGGAAACACCATATATTTT. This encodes CASSSTPGRGSGNTIYF.

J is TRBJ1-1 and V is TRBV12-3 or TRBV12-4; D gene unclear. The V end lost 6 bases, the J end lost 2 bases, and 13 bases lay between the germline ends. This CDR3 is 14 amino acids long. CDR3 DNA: TGTGCCAGCAGCCCAGAAATTACTAACACTGAAGCTTTCTTT. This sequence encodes CASSPEITNTEAFF.

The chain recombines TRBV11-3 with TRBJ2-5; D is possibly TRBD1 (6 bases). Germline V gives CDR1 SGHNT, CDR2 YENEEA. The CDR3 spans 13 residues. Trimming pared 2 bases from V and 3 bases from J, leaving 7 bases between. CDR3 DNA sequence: TGTGCCAGCAGCTTAAGGGGGAAAGAGACCCAGTACTTC. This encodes CASSLRGKETQYF. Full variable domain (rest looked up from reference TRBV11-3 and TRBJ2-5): EAGVVQSPRYKIIEKKQPVAFWCNPISGHNTLYWYLQNLGQGPELLIRYENEEAVDDSQLPKDRFSAERLKGVDSTLKIQPAELGDSAVYLCASSLRGKETQYFGPGTRLLVL.

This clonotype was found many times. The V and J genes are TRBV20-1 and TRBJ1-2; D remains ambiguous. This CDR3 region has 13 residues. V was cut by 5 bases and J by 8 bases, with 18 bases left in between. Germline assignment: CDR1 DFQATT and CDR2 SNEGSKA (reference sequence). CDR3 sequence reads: CSAANGRTRGYTF. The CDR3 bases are TGCAGTGCTGCTAATGGACGGACCAGGGGCTACACCTTC.

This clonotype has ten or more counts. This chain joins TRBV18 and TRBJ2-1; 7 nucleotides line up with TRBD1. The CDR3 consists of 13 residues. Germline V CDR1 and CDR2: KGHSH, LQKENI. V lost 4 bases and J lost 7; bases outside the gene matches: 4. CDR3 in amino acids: CASSLGQNNEQFF. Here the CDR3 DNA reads TGTGCCAGCTCACTGGGACAGAATAATGAGCAGTTCTTC.

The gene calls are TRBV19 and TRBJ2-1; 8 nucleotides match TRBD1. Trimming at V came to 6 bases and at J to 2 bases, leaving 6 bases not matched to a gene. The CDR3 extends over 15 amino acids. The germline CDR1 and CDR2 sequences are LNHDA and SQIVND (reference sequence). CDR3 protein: CASSQRRGPYNEQFF. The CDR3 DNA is TGTGCCAGTAGCCAACGCAGGGGGCCCTACAATGAGCAGTTCTTC.

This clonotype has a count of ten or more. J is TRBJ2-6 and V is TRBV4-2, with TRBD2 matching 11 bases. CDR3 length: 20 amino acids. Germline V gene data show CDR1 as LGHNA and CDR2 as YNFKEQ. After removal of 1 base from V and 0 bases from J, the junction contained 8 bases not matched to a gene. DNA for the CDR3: TGTGCCAGCAGCCAAGGAAGGCTAGCGGGGGGCAACTCTGGGGCCAACGTCCTGACTTTC. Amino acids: CASSQGRLAGGNSGANVLTF.

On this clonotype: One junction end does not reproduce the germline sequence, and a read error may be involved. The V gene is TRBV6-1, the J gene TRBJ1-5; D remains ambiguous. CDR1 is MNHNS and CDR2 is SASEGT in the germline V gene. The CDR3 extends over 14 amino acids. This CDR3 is CASRRRGRSQPRHF. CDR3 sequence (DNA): TGTGCCAGCCGGCGACGTGGTCGTAGTCAGCCCCGGCATTTT.

CDR3 protein: CASSHRNRDGYTF. In DNA, the CDR3 is TGTGCCAGCAGTCACCGAAACAGGGACGGCTACACCTTC. The chain carries TRBV6-5 and TRBJ1-2, with D tentatively TRBD1 (6 bases). The V end lost 5 bases, the J end lost 8 bases, and 15 bases lay between the germline ends. This CDR3 is 13 amino acids long. Germline V CDR1 and CDR2: MNHEY, SVGAGI.

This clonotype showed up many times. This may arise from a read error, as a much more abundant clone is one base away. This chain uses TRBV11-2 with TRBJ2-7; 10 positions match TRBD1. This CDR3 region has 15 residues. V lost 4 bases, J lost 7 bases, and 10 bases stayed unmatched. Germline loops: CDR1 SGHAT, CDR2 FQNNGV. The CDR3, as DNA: TGTGCCAGCAGCTCTGGGACAGGGGCGGTCGGGGAGCAGTACTTC. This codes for CASSSGTGAVGEQYF.

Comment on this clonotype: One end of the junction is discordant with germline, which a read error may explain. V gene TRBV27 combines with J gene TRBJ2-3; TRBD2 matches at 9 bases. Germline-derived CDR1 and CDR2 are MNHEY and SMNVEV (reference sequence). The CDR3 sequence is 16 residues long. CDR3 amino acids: CASSSRPAGGTDTRYF. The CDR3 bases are TGTGCCAGCAGTTCCCGACCAGCGGGGGGCACAGATACGCGGTATTTT.

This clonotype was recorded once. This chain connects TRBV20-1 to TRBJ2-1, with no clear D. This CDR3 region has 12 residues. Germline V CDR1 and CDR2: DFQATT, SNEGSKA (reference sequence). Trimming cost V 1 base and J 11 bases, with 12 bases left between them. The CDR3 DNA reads TGCAGTGCTAGAGTTCACGTACCCCAGCAGTTCTTC. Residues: CSARVHVPQQFF.

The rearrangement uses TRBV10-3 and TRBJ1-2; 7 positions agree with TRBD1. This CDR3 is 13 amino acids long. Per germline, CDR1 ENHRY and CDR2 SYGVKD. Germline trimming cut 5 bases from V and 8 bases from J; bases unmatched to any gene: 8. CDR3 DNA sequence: TGTGCCATCAGTCCAGACAGGGTGAACGGCTACACCTTC. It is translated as CAISPDRVNGYTF.